The T cell receptor beta chain described here comes from a study of Ad26.COV2.S vaccination and SARS-CoV-2 variants (TCRdb year 2021). Regarding the complete study: Donors in the vaccine arm were drawn from COV1001, a phase I-IIa trial of Ad26.COV2.S in healthy adults that was multicentre, randomized, double-blind and placebo-controlled. Ad26.COV2.S was given intramuscularly at 5x10^10 or 1x10^11 viral particles, as a single shot or as two shots 56 days apart. Sequencing of the TCRbeta repertoire served to evaluate the specificity and breadth of SARS-CoV-2-reactive T cell receptors following Ad26.COV2.S vaccination. The TCR-sequenced set comprised approximately 30 samples: 19 Ad26.COV2.S vaccine recipients, 5 placebo recipients and 8 SARS-CoV-2 convalescent individuals. Trial participants were randomized into five groups of five: low-dose or high-dose Ad26.COV2.S given once or twice, or placebo on both occasions. Investigators did not know the trial group allocation while performing experiments and assessing outcomes.

The treatment or condition label corresponds to: roughly 19 received Ad26.COV2.S at low or high dose, single or two shots; about 5 received placebo; per-sample allocation not given. For vaccine and placebo recipients, the sequenced repertoires came from samples collected on day 63 after the first injection. Cohort 1b enrolled about 25 adults aged 18-55 years at a single site in Boston, USA, between 29 July and 7 August 2020. Ad26.COV2.S consisted of a replication-incompetent adenovirus type 26 vector by which a prefusion-stabilized SARS-CoV-2 spike protein from the original Wuhan strain was expressed. The immunoSEQ Assay was the method used to sequence TCRbeta CDR3 regions. After extraction, genomic DNA underwent amplification by bias-controlled multiplex PCR, followed by high-throughput sequencing. As for the original processing: To quantify the absolute abundance of every unique TCRbeta CDR3 region, sequences were collapsed and filtered. T cell fraction was estimated by normalization of TCRbeta template counts to usable DNA, with usable DNA being measured through amplification of reference genes present in all nucleated cells. Repertoire TCRs were annotated as SARS-CoV-2-specific by exact matching of V gene, CDR3 amino acid sequence and J gene to a known reactive TCR set. The reference SARS-CoV-2 TCR set was obtained from MIRA and was filtered for enrichment in COVID-19-positive ImmuneCODE repertoires, whereby public or cross-reactive TCRs were removed. Drawing on the MIRA antigens, annotated TCRs were analysed further at the level of specific ORF or position within ORF. Breadth was defined as annotated unique rearrangements over total unique productive rearrangements; depth was the summed frequency of those rearrangements. Two-sided Wilcoxon rank-sum tests were used to compare TCR breadth between groups. TCRdb's version of the immuneACCESS table is confined to in-frame rearrangements and falls short of the full clone set. An unresolved V gene accounts for under half of the shortfall where checked; the remainder is of unknown origin. V, J and clone size reflect that table, while D and trimming were determined from the DNA. The table for this sample lists about 400,000 clones; around nine tenths of them were counted only once. Approximately 3.7% of the sample is in the top ten clones.

Paper-wide results and their limitations: Higher spike-specific TCR breadth was observed in Ad26.COV2.S recipients than in placebo recipients (P = 0.0014). Non-spike TCR breadth was comparable between vaccine and placebo recipients, consistent with the vaccine containing only spike. After vaccination, substantial breadth of spike-specific CD8+ and CD4+ T cell responses was reported. The study was not powered to compare responses between vaccine doses or regimens. The authors noted that total T cell responses may have been underestimated by the TCR breadth and depth analyses.

CDR1 SGHNT and CDR2 YYREEE were looked up in the germline V gene (reference sequence). From the cysteine up to the phenylalanine, the CDR3 has a length of 14 residues. CDR3 DNA is the only sequence kept; it has 42 bases, read in frame from the first base. The V and J ends are trimmed by 2 bases and 4 bases, leaving 10 bases between them. Turning to this clone: There is no known antigen for this receptor. The record has no base qualities; no much larger clone is one base away.

The clonotype was recovered from a person between 18 and 65 years old who received the Ad26.COV2.S COVID-19 vaccine or a placebo. Here the sequenced sample was peripheral blood, taken in a trial of Ad26.COV2.S vaccine versus placebo. The chain is encoded by TRBV5-4 joined to TRBJ1-5, with a weak D call of TRBD1 (6 bases match). At the DNA level, the sequence is TGTGCCAGCAGCTTACAGGGACGAAATCAGCCCCAGCATTTT. The translation is CASSLQGRNQPQHF.